This TCR beta chain is from a study of T cell repertoires in cytomegalovirus infection. The overall study: Well-studied HLA-B-restricted CMV epitopes were used in the study alongside recently identified HLA-C-restricted ones. Indications of both CMV infection and matching HLA type were provided by public TCR beta signatures. Study-level results: Dominant in the ex vivo response were TCR beta clonotypes restricted by HLA-C and specific for CMV. People with CMV and the relevant HLA were identified by cumulative public TCR beta family frequency.

Details on this clonotype: What it binds is not known.

TCRdb reprocessed the reads via MiXCR and lists one record per CDR3 protein. The sample includes just over 450,000 distinct CDR3 sequences, 40% to 50% of them seen just once. Trimming removed 3 bases from V and 0 bases from J, with 9 bases in between. Germline V gene sequence: CDR1 KGHSH, CDR2 LQKENI. The CDR3 is made up of 14 amino acids. The gene calls are TRBV18 and TRBJ2-7; weak D call: TRBD1 (6 bases). This sequence was found in a human donor in good health (CMV status not recorded). Some clones in this sample may be carry-over from other donors' samples. Sequenced here: cultured PBMCs, sampled from culture after CMV antigen stimulation. This chain's CDR3 is CASSPGTHSYEQYF. The CDR3 nucleotides are TGTGCCAGCTCACCGGGGACACACTCCTACGAGCAGTACTTC.